What follows are 8 T cell receptor beta chains derived from one specimen sequenced in a study of shared clonotypes between healthy human individuals. Data came from immunoSEQ multiplex PCR; TCRdb stores just in-frame clones and leaves some out. The profile shows about 1.1 million clones, about 84% of them singletons. Sequenced input: memory CD4+ T cells from PBMCs. Specified subset: CD45RA-negative fraction. These receptors all stem from a man aged 18 to 30 in good health. Some clones in this sample may be carry-over from other donors' samples.

The chain is built from TRBV9 and TRBJ2-4; a possible D gene is TRBD1 (7 bases). Trimming took off 3 bases at V and 8 bases at J, with 18 bases between the two ends. The CDR3 runs to 15 residues. CDR1 is SGDLS, CDR2 YYNGEE, per germline. The CDR3 here is CASSDYRQGGHIQYF. The CDR3 DNA sequence: TGTGCCAGCAGCGACTACAGACAGGGAGGTCACATTCAGTACTTC.

The chain combines TRBV19 with TRBJ1-5; no firm D call. Germline lookup yields CDR1 LNHDA and CDR2 SQIVND (reference sequence). CDR3 length: 16 residues. V lost 4 bases and J 3 bases, leaving 16 bases between the germline ends. In DNA, the CDR3 is TGTGCCAGTAGTACCTCTTGGGGAATCCACAATCAGCCCCAGCATTTT. Translation gives CASSTSWGIHNQPQHF. Variable domain in full (rest from reference TRBV19 and TRBJ1-5): DGGITQSPKYLFRKEGQNVTLSCEQNLNHDAMYWYRQDPGQGLRLIYYSQIVNDFQKGDIAEGYSVSREKKESFPLTVTSAQKNPTAFYLCASSTSWGIHNQPQHFGDGTRLSIL.

The chain is built from TRBV11-2 and TRBJ1-1; D is undetermined. The V gene's germline CDR1 is SGHAT and CDR2 FQNNGV. V lost 11 bases to trimming and J lost 4 bases, with 11 bases between them. This CDR3 has 11 residues. The CDR3 sequence: CAGERFTEAFF. As DNA, the CDR3 is TGTGCCGGGGAAAGGTTCACTGAAGCTTTCTTT.

The chain has TRBV5-1 and TRBJ2-3; D is possibly TRBD2 (5 bases). V lost 0 bases, J lost 6 bases, and 11 bases lay in between. The CDR3 consists of 14 residues. Germline-derived CDR1 and CDR2 are SGHRS and YFSETQ. CDR3 residues: CASSLGESRDTQYF. CDR3 coding DNA: TGCGCCAGCAGCTTGGGGGAGTCTAGGGATACGCAGTATTTT.

The CDR3 sequence: CASSQETSWGNTIYF. The DNA of the CDR3 is TGCGCCAGCAGCCAAGAAACGTCTTGGGGAAACACCATATATTTT. The chain recombines TRBV4-3 with TRBJ1-3; no clear D. V lost 0 bases and J 4 bases, leaving 10 bases between the germline ends. Germline assignment: CDR1 LGHNA and CDR2 YSLEER. This CDR3 is 15 amino acids long.

This clone was counted a few times. The gene calls are TRBV7-2 and TRBJ2-1; D uncertain. V lost 5 bases to trimming and J lost 6 bases, with 17 bases between them. The CDR3 extends over 15 amino acids. Looked up from germline, CDR1 is SGHTA and CDR2 is FQGNSA. Written as DNA, the CDR3 is TGTGCCAGCAGCACCTCCTCGGTGGCTCGCAATGAGCAGTTCTTC. This sequence encodes CASSTSSVARNEQFF.

This clone appeared once. This sequence joins TRBV7-2 and TRBJ2-5; the match to TRBD2 covers 14 bases. The CDR3 has 19 residues. Germline CDR1 and CDR2: SGHTA and FQGNSA. Germline trimming cut 5 bases from V and 2 bases from J; bases unmatched to any gene: 13. Here the CDR3 reads CASSLRGLAGVTSQETQYF. CDR3 bases: TGTGCCAGCAGCCTCAGGGGACTAGCGGGAGTGACCTCTCAAGAGACCCAGTACTTC.

V gene TRBV4-1 combines with J gene TRBJ2-3; a weak D match, TRBD2 (6 bases). This CDR3 comprises 17 residues. V was shortened by 5 bases and J by 1 base, with 19 bases between the two germline ends. The germline V gene has CDR1 MGHRA and CDR2 YSYEKL. In DNA, the CDR3 is TGCGCCAGCAGCTCTGGCGGGGTACGAGGTCGCACAGATACGCAGTATTTT. Protein: CASSSGGVRGRTDTQYF.